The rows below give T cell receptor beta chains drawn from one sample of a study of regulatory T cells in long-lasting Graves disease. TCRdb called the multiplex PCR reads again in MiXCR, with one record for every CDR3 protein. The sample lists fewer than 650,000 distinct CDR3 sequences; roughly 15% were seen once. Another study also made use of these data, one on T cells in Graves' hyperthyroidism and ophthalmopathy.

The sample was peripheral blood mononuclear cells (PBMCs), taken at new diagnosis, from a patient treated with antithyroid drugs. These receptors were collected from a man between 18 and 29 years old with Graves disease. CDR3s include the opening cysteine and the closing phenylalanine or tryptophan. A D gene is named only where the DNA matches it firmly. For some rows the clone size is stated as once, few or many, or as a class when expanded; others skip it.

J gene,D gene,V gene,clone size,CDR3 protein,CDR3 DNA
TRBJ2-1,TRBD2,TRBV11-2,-,CASRPELAELYNEQFF,TGTGCCAGCAGACCCGAGCTAGCGGAACTCTACAATGAGCAGTTCTTC
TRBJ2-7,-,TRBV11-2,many,CASSSDWLRHEQYF,TGTGCCAGCAGCTCGGACTGGCTGCGCCACGAGCAGTACTTC
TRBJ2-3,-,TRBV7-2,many,CASSSADTDTQYF,TGTGCCAGCTCCTCTGCGGACACAGATACGCAGTATTTT
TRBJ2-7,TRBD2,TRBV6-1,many,CASSPLGLADEQYF,TGTGCCAGCAGTCCCCTGGGACTAGCCGACGAGCAGTACTTC
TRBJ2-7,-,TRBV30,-,CAWGRSYEQYF,TGTGCCTGGGGGCGCTCCTACGAGCAGTACTTC
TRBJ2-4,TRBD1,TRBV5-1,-,CARLGQPDAKNIQYF,TGCGCCAGGCTGGGACAGCCGGACGCCAAAAACATTCAGTACTTC
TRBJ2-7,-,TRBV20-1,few,CSARDLGKHYEQYF,TGCAGTGCTAGAGATCTGGGGAAGCACTACGAGCAGTACTTC
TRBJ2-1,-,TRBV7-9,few,CAAERGSYNEQFF,TGTGCCGCGGAGAGAGGGTCCTACAATGAGCAGTTCTTC
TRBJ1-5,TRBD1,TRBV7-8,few,CASSLTGTAYQPQHF,TGTGCCAGCAGCCTAACCGGGACAGCTTATCAGCCCCAGCATTTT
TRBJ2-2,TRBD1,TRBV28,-,CASLTGVDGELFF,TGTGCCAGTCTGACAGGGGTTGACGGGGAGCTGTTTTTT
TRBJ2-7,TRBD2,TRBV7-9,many,CASTPDPGGALEQYF,TGTGCCAGCACCCCCGACCCGGGAGGTGCTCTCGAGCAGTACTTC
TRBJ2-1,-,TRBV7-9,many,CASRDARQLDNEQFF,TGTGCCAGCAGGGATGCGAGACAGCTAGACAATGAGCAGTTCTTC
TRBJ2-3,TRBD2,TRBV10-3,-,CAISEGLAGTTDTQYF,TGTGCCATCAGTGAAGGACTAGCGGGGACCACAGATACGCAGTATTTT
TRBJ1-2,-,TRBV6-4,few,CASSASGRSGYTF,TGTGCCAGCAGCGCCTCAGGGCGCTCTGGCTACACCTTC
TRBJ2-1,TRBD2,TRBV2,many,CASSTATGGSYNEQFF,TGTGCCAGCAGTACGGCAACGGGGGGCTCCTACAATGAGCAGTTCTTC
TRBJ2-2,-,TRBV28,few,CASSFGDTGGLFF,TGTGCCAGCAGTTTCGGGGACACCGGGGGGCTGTTTTTT
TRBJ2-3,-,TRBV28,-,CASSTSLGLGDTQYF,TGTGCCAGCAGCACCTCTCTGGGGCTGGGGGATACGCAGTATTTT
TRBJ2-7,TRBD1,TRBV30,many,CAWSPQQGAGEQYF,TGTGCCTGGAGCCCCCAGCAGGGGGCTGGCGAGCAGTACTTC
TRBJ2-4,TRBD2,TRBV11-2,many,CASSAPLAGGGKNIQYF,TGTGCCAGCAGCGCCCCCCTAGCGGGAGGCGGCAAAAACATTCAGTACTTC
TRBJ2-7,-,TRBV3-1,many,CASSQEFEQYF,TGTGCCAGCAGCCAAGAGTTCGAGCAGTACTTC
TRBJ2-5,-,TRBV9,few,CASSVSRETKTQYF,TGTGCCAGCAGCGTATCTAGAGAGACGAAGACCCAGTACTTC
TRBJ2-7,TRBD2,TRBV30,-,CAWVRLAGGSYEQYF,TGTGCCTGGGTAAGGCTAGCGGGAGGCTCCTACGAGCAGTACTTC
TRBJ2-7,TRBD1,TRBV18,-,CASSPPLGQESYEQYF,TGTGCCAGCTCACCACCCTTGGGACAGGAATCCTACGAGCAGTACTTC
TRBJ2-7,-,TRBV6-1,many,CASRTAGGGEQYF,TGTGCCAGCAGGACGGCTGGAGGAGGTGAGCAGTACTTC
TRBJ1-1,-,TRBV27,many,CASSFSRNTEAFF,TGTGCCAGCAGTTTTTCAAGGAACACTGAAGCTTTCTTT
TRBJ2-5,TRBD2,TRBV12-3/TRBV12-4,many,CASRYSREGRIQETQYF,TGTGCCAGCAGATACTCCCGGGAGGGGCGGATACAAGAGACCCAGTACTTC
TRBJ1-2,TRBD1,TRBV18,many,CASSKGQGADGYTF,TGTGCCAGCTCGAAGGGACAGGGGGCTGATGGCTACACCTTC
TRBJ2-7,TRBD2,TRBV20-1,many,CSASGLAGSSYEQYF,TGCAGTGCCTCCGGACTAGCGGGGTCCTCCTACGAGCAGTACTTC
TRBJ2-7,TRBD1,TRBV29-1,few,CSVTGGLYEQYF,TGCAGCGTTACAGGGGGACTCTACGAGCAGTACTTC
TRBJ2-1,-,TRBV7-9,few,CASSRDGRGQFF,TGTGCCAGCAGCCGAGACGGGCGCGGGCAGTTCTTC
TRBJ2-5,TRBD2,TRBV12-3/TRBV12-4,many,CASSLSSGSSETQYF,TGTGCCAGCAGTTTGTCCAGCGGGAGTAGCGAGACCCAGTACTTC
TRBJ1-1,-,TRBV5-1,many,CASSLVGATEAFF,TGCGCCAGCAGCTTGGTTGGGGCCACTGAAGCTTTCTTT
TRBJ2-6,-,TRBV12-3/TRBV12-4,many,CASTIRGTGANVLTF,TGTGCCAGCACCATCCGGGGGACAGGGGCCAACGTCCTGACTTTC